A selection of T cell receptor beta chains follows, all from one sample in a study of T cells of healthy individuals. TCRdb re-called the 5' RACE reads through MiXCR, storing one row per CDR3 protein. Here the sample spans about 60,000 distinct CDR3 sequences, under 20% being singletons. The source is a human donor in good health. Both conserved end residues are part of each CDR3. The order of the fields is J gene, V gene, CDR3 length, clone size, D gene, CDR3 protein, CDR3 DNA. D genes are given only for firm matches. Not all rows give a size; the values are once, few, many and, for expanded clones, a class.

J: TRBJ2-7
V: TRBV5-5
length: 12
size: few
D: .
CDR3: CASRDLGYEQYF
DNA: TGTGCCAGCAGGGACCTCGGGTACGAGCAGTACTTC

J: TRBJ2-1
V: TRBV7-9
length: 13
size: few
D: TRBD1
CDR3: CASSPDRGDEQFF
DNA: TGTGCCAGCAGCCCGGACAGGGGTGATGAGCAGTTCTTC

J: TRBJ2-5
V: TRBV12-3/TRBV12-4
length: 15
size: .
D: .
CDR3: CASSLSLAGQETQYF
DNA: TGTGCCAGCAGTCTGAGTCTGGCAGGCCAAGAGACCCAGTACTTC

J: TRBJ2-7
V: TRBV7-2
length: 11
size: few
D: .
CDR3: CASSGIYEQYF
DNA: TGTGCCAGCAGTGGGATTTACGAGCAGTACTTC

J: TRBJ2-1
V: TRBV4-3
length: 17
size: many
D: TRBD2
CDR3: CASSQSPSGSVYNEQFF
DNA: TGCGCCAGCAGCCAATCCCCTAGCGGGAGTGTATACAATGAGCAGTTCTTC

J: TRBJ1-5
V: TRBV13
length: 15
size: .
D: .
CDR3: CASSLGQAPGKPQHF
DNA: TGTGCCAGCAGCTTAGGCCAAGCTCCGGGGAAGCCCCAGCATTTT

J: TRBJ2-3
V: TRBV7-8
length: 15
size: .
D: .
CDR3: CASRTRGSSTDTQYF
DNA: TGTGCCAGCAGAACCAGGGGATCGAGCACAGATACGCAGTATTTT

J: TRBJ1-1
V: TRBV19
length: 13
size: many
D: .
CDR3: CASSVRGSTEAFF
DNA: TGTGCCAGTAGTGTAAGGGGGAGCACTGAAGCTTTCTTT

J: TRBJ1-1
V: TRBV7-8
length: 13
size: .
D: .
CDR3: CASSPTGNTEAFF
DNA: TGTGCCAGCAGCCCGACTGGGAACACTGAAGCTTTCTTT

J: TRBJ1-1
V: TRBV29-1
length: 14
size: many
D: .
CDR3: CSVVGTRVGTEAFF
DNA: TGCAGCGTTGTGGGGACCAGGGTCGGCACTGAAGCTTTCTTT

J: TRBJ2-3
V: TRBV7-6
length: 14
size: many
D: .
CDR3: CASSQTDPTDTQYF
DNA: TGTGCCAGCAGCCAGACAGACCCCACAGATACGCAGTATTTT

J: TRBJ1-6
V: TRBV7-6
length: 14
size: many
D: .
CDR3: CASSLSGGNSPLHF
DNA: TGTGCCAGCAGCTTGTCGGGGGGGAATTCACCCCTCCACTTT

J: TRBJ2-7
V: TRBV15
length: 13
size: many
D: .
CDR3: CATSREDAYEQYF
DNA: TGTGCCACCAGCAGAGAGGACGCCTACGAGCAGTACTTC

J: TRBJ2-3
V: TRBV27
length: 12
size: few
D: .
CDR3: CASGRQADTQYF
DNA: TGTGCCAGCGGGAGGCAGGCAGATACGCAGTATTTT

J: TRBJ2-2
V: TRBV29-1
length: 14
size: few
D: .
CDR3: CSVERDWNTGELFF
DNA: TGCAGCGTTGAACGGGATTGGAACACCGGGGAGCTGTTTTTT

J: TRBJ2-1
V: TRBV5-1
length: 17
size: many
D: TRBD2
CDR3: CASSRAIGTSRTGEQFF
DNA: TGCGCCAGCAGCCGCGCAATAGGGACTAGCAGAACTGGAGAGCAGTTCTTC

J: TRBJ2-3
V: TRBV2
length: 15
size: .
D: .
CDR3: CASRAQGGLTDTQYF
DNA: TGTGCCAGCAGAGCCCAGGGTGGGTTAACAGATACGCAGTATTTT

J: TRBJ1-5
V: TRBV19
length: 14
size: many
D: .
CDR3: CATRWGLEDQPQHF
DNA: TGTGCCACCCGTTGGGGGCTAGAGGATCAGCCCCAGCATTTT

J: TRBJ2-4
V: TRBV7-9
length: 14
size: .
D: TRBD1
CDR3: CASSPPDRGYIQYF
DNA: TGTGCCAGCAGCCCGCCCGACAGGGGATACATTCAGTACTTC

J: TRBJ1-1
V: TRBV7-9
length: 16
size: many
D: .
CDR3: CASSSNSRGVGTEAFF
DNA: TGTGCCAGCAGTTCAAATTCAAGGGGTGTGGGCACTGAAGCTTTCTTT

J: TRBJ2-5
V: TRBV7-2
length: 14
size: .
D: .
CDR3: CASSARRDTKTQYF
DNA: TGTGCCAGCAGCGCCCGCCGGGACACAAAGACCCAGTACTTC

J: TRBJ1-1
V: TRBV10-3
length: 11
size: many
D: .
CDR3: CAISAGDQAFF
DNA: TGTGCCATCAGTGCCGGGGATCAAGCTTTCTTT

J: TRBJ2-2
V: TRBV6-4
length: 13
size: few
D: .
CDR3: CASSDTSTGELFF
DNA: TGTGCCAGCAGTGACACTAGCACCGGGGAGCTGTTTTTT

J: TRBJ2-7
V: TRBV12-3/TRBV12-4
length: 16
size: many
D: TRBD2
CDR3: CASSLGELAVSYEQYF
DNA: TGTGCCAGCAGTTTAGGCGAACTAGCGGTTTCCTACGAGCAGTACTTC

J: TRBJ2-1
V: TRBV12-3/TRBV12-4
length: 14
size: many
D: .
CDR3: CASSQAASYNEQFF
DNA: TGTGCCAGCAGCCAAGCCGCTTCCTACAATGAGCAGTTCTTC

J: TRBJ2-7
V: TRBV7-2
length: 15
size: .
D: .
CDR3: CASSLGPGSSYEQYF
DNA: TGTGCCAGCAGCTTAGGTCCAGGGAGCTCCTACGAGCAGTACTTC

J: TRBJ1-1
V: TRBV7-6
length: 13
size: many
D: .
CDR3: CASSLGQSTEAFF
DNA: TGTGCCAGCAGCTTAGGGCAGAGCACTGAAGCTTTCTTT

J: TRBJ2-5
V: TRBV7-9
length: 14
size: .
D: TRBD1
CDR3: CASSRTTGEETQYF
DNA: TGTGCCAGCAGCCGAACCACAGGGGAAGAGACCCAGTACTTC

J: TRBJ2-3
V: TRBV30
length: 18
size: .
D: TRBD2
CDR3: CAWSGRLLAGDFTDTQYF
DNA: TGTGCCTGGAGTGGAAGACTACTAGCGGGAGATTTCACAGATACGCAGTATTTT

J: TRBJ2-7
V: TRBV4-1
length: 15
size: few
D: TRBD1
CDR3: CASSRPGQGLGEQYF
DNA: TGCGCCAGCAGCCGTCCGGGACAGGGCCTAGGTGAGCAGTACTTC

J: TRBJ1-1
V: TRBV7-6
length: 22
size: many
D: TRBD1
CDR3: CASSLAVGSGTGVGVGGTEAFF
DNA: TGTGCCAGCAGCTTAGCAGTGGGATCCGGGACAGGGGTTGGGGTTGGAGGCACTGAAGCTTTCTTT

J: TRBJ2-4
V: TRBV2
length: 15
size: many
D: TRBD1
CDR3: CASSVIQGRKNIQYF
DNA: TGTGCCAGCAGTGTGATACAGGGGCGTAAAAACATTCAGTACTTC

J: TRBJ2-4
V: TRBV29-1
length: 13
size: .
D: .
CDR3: CSGRVLAKNIQYF
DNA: TGCAGCGGAAGGGTACTAGCCAAAAACATTCAGTACTTC

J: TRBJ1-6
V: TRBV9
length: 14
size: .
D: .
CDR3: CASSSRTRNSPLHF
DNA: TGTGCCAGCAGCTCCCGGACGCGAAATTCACCCCTCCACTTT

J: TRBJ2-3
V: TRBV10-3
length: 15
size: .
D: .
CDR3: CAISAPQAGTDTQYF
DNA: TGTGCCATCAGTGCACCCCAGGCAGGCACAGATACGCAGTATTTT

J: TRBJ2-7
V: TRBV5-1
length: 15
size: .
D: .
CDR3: CASSLPAGQPIEQYF
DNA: TGCGCCAGCAGCTTGCCTGCGGGACAGCCTATCGAGCAGTACTTC

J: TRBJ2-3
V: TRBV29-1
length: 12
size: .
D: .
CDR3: CSVDVDTDTQYF
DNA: TGCAGCGTTGACGTCGACACAGATACGCAGTATTTT

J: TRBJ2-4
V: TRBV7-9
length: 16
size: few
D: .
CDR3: CASSLGGGGDKNIQYF
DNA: TGTGCCAGCAGCTTAGGAGGTGGGGGTGACAAAAACATTCAGTACTTC

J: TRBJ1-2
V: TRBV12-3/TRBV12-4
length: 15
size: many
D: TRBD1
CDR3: CASSPRDRGDNGYTF
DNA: TGTGCCAGCAGTCCTAGGGACAGGGGGGACAATGGCTACACCTTC

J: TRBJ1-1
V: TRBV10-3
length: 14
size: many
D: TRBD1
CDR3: CAISTGTGESEAFF
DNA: TGTGCCATCAGCACCGGGACAGGGGAATCTGAAGCTTTCTTT

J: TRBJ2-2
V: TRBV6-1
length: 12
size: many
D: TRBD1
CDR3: CASSEQSGGLFF
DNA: TGTGCCAGCAGTGAACAATCAGGGGGTTTGTTTTTT

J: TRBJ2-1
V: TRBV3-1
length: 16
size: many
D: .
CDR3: CASSQPGGAMYNEQFF
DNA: TGTGCCAGCAGCCAGCCTGGCGGGGCAATGTACAATGAGCAGTTCTTC

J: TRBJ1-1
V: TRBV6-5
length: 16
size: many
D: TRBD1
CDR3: CASSLERTGLNTEAFF
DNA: TGTGCCAGCAGTCTCGAAAGGACAGGACTGAACACTGAAGCTTTCTTT

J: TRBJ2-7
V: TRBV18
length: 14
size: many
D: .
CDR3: CASSPLATLNEQYF
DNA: TGTGCCAGCTCCCCACTGGCCACATTAAACGAGCAGTACTTC

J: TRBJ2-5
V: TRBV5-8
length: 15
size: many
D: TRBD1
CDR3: CASSSRTGGLETQYF
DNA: TGTGCCAGCAGCTCCCGGACAGGGGGACTAGAGACCCAGTACTTC

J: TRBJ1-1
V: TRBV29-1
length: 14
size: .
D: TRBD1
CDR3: CSARPTGRNTEAFF
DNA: TGCAGCGCAAGGCCGACAGGGAGGAACACTGAAGCTTTCTTT

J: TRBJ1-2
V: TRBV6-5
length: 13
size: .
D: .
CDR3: CASSYSIRWGYTF
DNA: TGTGCCAGCAGTTACTCGATCCGGTGGGGCTACACCTTC

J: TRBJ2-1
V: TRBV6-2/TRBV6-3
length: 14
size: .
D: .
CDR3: CASSYSTGLNEQFF
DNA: TGTGCCAGCAGTTACTCCACGGGACTTAATGAGCAGTTCTTC

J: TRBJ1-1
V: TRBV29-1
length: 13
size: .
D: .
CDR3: CSVGLLTGTEAFF
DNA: TGCAGCGTTGGACTTCTCACTGGGACTGAAGCTTTCTTT

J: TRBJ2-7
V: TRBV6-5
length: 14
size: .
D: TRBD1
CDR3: CASRIGTGNYEQYF
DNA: TGTGCCAGCAGAATAGGGACAGGGAATTACGAGCAGTACTTC

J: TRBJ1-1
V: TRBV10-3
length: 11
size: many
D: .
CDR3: CAISGASEAFF
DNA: TGTGCCATCAGTGGGGCATCTGAAGCTTTCTTT

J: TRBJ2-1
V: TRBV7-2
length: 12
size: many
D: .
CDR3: CASSHPNNEQFF
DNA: TGTGCCAGCAGCCACCCGAACAATGAGCAGTTCTTC

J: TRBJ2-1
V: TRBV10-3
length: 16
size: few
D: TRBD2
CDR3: CAISESALAGGNEQFF
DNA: TGTGCCATCAGTGAGTCAGCACTAGCGGGGGGGAATGAGCAGTTCTTC

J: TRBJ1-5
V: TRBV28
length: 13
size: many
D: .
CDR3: CASSLGWSQPQHF
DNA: TGTGCCAGCAGTTTAGGTTGGAGTCAGCCCCAGCATTTT

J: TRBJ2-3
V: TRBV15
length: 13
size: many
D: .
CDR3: CATSSGGSDTQYF
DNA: TGTGCCACCAGCAGCGGCGGATCAGATACGCAGTATTTT

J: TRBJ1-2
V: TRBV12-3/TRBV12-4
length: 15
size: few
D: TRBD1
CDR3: CASSPRGDRAYGYTF
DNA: TGTGCCAGCAGTCCGCGGGGGGACAGGGCGTATGGCTACACCTTC

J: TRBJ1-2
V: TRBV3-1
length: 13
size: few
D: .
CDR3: CASSPRTAYGYTF
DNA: TGTGCCAGCAGCCCCCGGACGGCCTATGGCTACACCTTC

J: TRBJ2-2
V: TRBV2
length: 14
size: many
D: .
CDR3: CASSQLVSTGELFF
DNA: TGTGCCAGCAGCCAACTAGTGTCCACCGGGGAGCTGTTTTTT

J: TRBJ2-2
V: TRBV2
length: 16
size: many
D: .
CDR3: CASTQWRIANTGELFF
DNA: TGTGCCAGCACCCAATGGAGAATCGCGAACACCGGGGAGCTGTTTTTT

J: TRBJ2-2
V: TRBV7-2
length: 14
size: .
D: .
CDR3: CASSTRVNTGELFF
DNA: TGTGCCAGCAGCACCAGGGTTAACACCGGGGAGCTGTTTTTT